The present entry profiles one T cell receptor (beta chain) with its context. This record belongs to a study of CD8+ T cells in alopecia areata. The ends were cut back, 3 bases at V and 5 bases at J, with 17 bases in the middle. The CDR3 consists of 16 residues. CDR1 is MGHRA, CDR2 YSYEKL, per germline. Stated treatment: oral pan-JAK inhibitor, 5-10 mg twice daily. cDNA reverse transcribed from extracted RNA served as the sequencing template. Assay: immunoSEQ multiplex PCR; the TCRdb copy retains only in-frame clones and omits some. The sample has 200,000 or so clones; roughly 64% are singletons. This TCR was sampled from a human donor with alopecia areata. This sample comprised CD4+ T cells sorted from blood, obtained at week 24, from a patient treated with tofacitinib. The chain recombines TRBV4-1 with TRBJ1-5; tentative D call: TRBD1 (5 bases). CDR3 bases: TGCGCCAGCAGCCAGAGACGGGGGACTGAGGATCAGCCCCAGCATTTT. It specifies CASSQRRGTEDQPQHF.